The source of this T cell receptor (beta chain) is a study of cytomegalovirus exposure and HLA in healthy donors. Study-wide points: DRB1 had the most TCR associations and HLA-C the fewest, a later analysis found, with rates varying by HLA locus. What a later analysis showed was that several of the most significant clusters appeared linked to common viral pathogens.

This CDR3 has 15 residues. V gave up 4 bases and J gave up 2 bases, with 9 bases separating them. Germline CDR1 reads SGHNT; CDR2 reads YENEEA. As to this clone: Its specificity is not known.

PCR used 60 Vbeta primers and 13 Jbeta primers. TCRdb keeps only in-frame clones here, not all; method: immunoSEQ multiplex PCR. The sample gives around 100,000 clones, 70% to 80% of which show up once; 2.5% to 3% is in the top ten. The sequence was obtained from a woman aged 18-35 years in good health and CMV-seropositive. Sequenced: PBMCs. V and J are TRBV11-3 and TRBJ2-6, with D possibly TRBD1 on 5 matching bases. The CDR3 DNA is TGTGCCAGCAGCTCCGGACACACTGGGGCCAACGTCCTGACTTTC. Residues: CASSSGHTGANVLTF.